The clone carrying this T cell receptor beta chain was found many times. Its specificity is unknown. The amount of total RNA extracted per sample was at least 5.5 micrograms. These data belong to a study of blood T cells in healthy people across ages. Primers used in a second PCR of roughly 7 to 12 cycles were a sample-barcoded 5' primer and a J-beta primer mix. A template-switch adaptor with 12 random nucleotides tagged each cDNA molecule. From the 5' RACE reads, TCRdb called clonotypes with MiXCR, one entry per CDR3 protein. The table lists approximately 940,000 distinct CDR3 sequences, around 46% of them singletons, with under 15% in the top ten. Study-level points and caveats: Reliance upon unsorted PBMCs precluded definitive naive versus antigen-experienced comparison.

Germline CDR1 is SGHVS and CDR2 is FQNEAQ. With 1 base removed from V and 2 bases from J, the gap between germline ends came to 10 bases. The CDR3 has 15 residues. The sequenced sample consisted of blood. The TCR comes from a man aged 25-45 years in good health. This rearrangement joins TRBV7-8 to TRBJ2-3; tentatively, D is TRBD2 (6 bases). The CDR3 spells CASSLERGYTDTQYF. CDR3 nucleotides: TGTGCCAGCAGCTTAGAACGGGGGTACACAGATACGCAGTATTTT.